The 14 T cell receptor beta chains below come from one sample, sequenced in a study of blood T cell repertoires in COVID-19. TCRdb's copy holds only in-frame clones and misses some; the assay was immunoSEQ multiplex PCR. The sample lists tens of thousands of clones, around 81% occurring once. Sequenced material: peripheral blood. These receptors were taken from a man older than 75 with acute or convalescent COVID-19.

The rearrangement links TRBV5-1 to TRBJ2-3; D might be TRBD1 (6 bases). The V gene lost 2 bases and the J gene lost 1 base, with 11 bases spanning the gap. The CDR3 extends over 15 amino acids. CDR1 SGHRS and CDR2 YFSETQ come from the germline V gene. This CDR3 reads CASSFDRSGTDTQYF. The CDR3 region has the DNA TGCGCCAGCAGCTTTGACAGGTCCGGCACAGATACGCAGTATTTT.

The V and J genes are TRBV7-9 and TRBJ2-1; D may be TRBD2 (5 bases). Trimming pared 1 base from V and 7 bases from J, leaving 14 bases between. CDR3 length: 15 amino acids. Germline V CDR1 and CDR2: SEHNR, FQNEAQ (reference sequence). The CDR3 DNA is TGTGCCAGCAGCTTAGGGACCCGTACGGGGAATGAGCAGTTCTTC. This codes for CASSLGTRTGNEQFF.

This chain joins TRBV11-1 and TRBJ1-2; TRBD1 aligns across 8 bases. The CDR3 covers 13 residues. With V trimmed by 5 bases and J by 8 bases, 7 bases remained unmatched. Germline CDR1 and CDR2: SGHAT and FQDESV (reference sequence). The CDR3 region has the DNA TGTGCCAGCAGCCTCGACAGGGGAGGGGGCTACACCTTC. This encodes CASSLDRGGGYTF.

Here the CDR3 reads CASSLREAGETQYF. The CDR3 DNA follows: TGTGCCAGCAGCCTGCGGGAGGCGGGAGAGACCCAGTACTTC. The chain recombines TRBV5-4 with TRBJ2-5; 8 bases align to TRBD2. The germline gives CDR1 SGHNT, CDR2 YYREEE (reference sequence). V was pared by 4 bases and J by 4 bases, with 6 bases of the junction left unmatched. The CDR3 covers 14 residues.

The V and J genes are TRBV6-5 and TRBJ2-7; 9 nucleotides align to TRBD1. The CDR3 is 13 amino acids. Germline V gives CDR1 MNHEY, CDR2 SVGAGI. V trimming: 6 bases; J trimming: 5 bases; junction bases outside the gene matches: 5. The CDR3 sequence: CASRGTGGHEQYF. DNA for the CDR3: TGTGCCAGCAGGGGTACAGGGGGCCACGAGCAGTACTTC.

J is TRBJ2-6 and V is TRBV6-2 or TRBV6-3; perhaps TRBD1 as D (5 bases). This CDR3 has 15 residues. Germline V gene data show CDR1 as MNHEY and CDR2 as SVGEGT. The ends were cut back, 6 bases at V and 6 bases at J, with 15 bases in the middle. CDR3: CASSEMAGPANVLTF. For the CDR3, the DNA is TGTGCCAGCAGCGAGATGGCAGGGCCGGCCAACGTCCTGACTTTC.

The chain combines TRBV7-3 with TRBJ2-4; 8 bases are shared with TRBD1. V lost 5 bases and J lost 0; bases outside the gene matches: 12. Germline loops: CDR1 SGHTA, CDR2 FQGTGA. The CDR3 sequence is 18 residues long. The CDR3: CASSGQRTGGKAKNIQYF. The CDR3 DNA sequence: TGTGCCAGCAGCGGACAACGTACAGGGGGAAAAGCCAAAAACATTCAGTACTTC.

In DNA, the CDR3 is TGTGCCAGCAGCCGAGACCTGGGACTAGCGGGAGCGAACACCGGGGAGCTGTTTTTT. Encoded protein: CASSRDLGLAGANTGELFF. The chain couples TRBV4-2 to TRBJ2-2, with TRBD2 identical over 14 bases. The CDR3 spans 19 residues. V dropped 4 bases and J dropped 0; count of bases not matched to a gene: 7. The germline gives CDR1 LGHNA, CDR2 YNFKEQ.

V gene TRBV9 combines with J gene TRBJ1-2; no definite D call. The CDR3 is made up of 17 amino acids. Germline CDR1 reads SGDLS; CDR2 reads YYNGEE. V gave up 3 bases and J gave up 2 bases, with 20 bases separating them. The CDR3 DNA sequence: TGTGCCAGCAGCGACCCCTTAGATGGGCAACTCAACTATGGCTACACCTTC. Translating it yields CASSDPLDGQLNYGYTF.

This clone was counted between two and nine times. The DNA of the CDR3 is TGTGCCAGTAGTATTGGTTCGGGACAGGGTAATGAAAAACTGTTTTTT. Its translation is CASSIGSGQGNEKLFF. The rearrangement joins TRBV19 to TRBJ1-4; TRBD1 aligns across 9 bases. This CDR3 has 16 residues. Germline V CDR1 and CDR2: LNHDA, SQIVND (reference sequence). The V and J ends lost 3 bases and 4 bases, in that order; junction bases with no gene match: 6.

The rearrangement joins TRBV6-2 or TRBV6-3 to TRBJ1-5; unclear D gene. Germline loops: CDR1 MNHEY, CDR2 SVGEGT. There are 13 residues in the CDR3. V was clipped by 2 bases and J by 9 bases, with 11 bases between them. The CDR3 DNA reads as TGTGCCAGCAGTTACGAGGTACTACGGCCCCAGCATTTT. Translating gives CASSYEVLRPQHF.

The CDR3 spells CASSLDFSTDTQYF. The CDR3 DNA follows: TGTGCCAGCAGCCTCGACTTTAGCACAGATACGCAGTATTTT. The chain recombines TRBV3-1 (or the pseudogene TRBV3-2) with TRBJ2-3, with D hard to call. This CDR3 region has 14 residues. Germline-derived CDR1 and CDR2 are LGHDT and YNNKEL (reference sequence). The ends were cut back, 4 bases at V and 0 bases at J, with 8 bases in the middle.

The chain is built from TRBV19 and TRBJ1-2; 7 positions match TRBD1. The CDR3 loop spans 15 amino acids. Germline CDR1 and CDR2: LNHDA and SQIVND (reference sequence). J was trimmed by 4 bases and V by 6 bases; bases with no gene match: 11. The CDR3, as DNA: TGTGCCAGTAGATTAACCTCGACAGGGATCTATGGCTACACCTTC. Translating it yields CASRLTSTGIYGYTF.

The rearrangement joins TRBV18 to TRBJ1-1; 8 positions agree with TRBD1. The length of the CDR3 is 17 residues. V was clipped by 6 bases and J by 0 bases; unmatched bases: 12. CDR1 and CDR2 (germline): KGHSH, LQKENI. The CDR3 region has the DNA TGTGCCAGCTCTCCCATTGGACAGGGCCGAATGAACACTGAAGCTTTCTTT. This codes for CASSPIGQGRMNTEAFF.